This T cell receptor (beta chain) derives from a study of brain T cells in children with intractable seizures. Whole-study results and caveats: Pre- and post-surgery blood differed in depth, so pre-surgery absences may be undersampling.

Turning to this clone: The antigen is undetermined.

Clones were sequenced by immunoSEQ multiplex PCR, and TCRdb holds only the in-frame ones, with some missing. Of 88,000 or so clones listed, about 90% are singletons. Sequencing was limited to surgery cases with top T cell transcript signatures in brain tissue. This sequence was found in a girl aged 2-15 years with Rasmussen encephalitis and intractable seizures. The starting material was peripheral blood, obtained at surgery.

The CDR3 region has the DNA TGTGCCAGCAGTGCATCGCAACGTTGGGGGACAGCTAATTCACCCCTCCACTTT. It yields the protein CASSASQRWGTANSPLHF. The chain couples TRBV25-1 to TRBJ1-6, with 7 bases identical to TRBD1. Germline V gives CDR1 MGHDK, CDR2 SYGVNS. The CDR3 loop spans 18 amino acids. Trimming removed 4 bases from V and 6 bases from J; junction bases left unmatched: 15.